The 9 T cell receptor beta chains listed next were all sequenced from one sample in a study of cytomegalovirus exposure and HLA in healthy donors. Vbeta (60) and Jbeta (13) primers were used in the PCR. TCRdb's copy holds only in-frame clones and misses some; the assay was immunoSEQ multiplex PCR. The data show about 170,000 clones, roughly 70% seen once. Sequenced sample: PBMCs. These receptors were collected from a girl between 5 and 17 years old in good health and CMV-seronegative.

The chain joins TRBV7-9 to TRBJ1-4; 10 nucleotides line up with TRBD1. This CDR3 contains 15 residues. CDR1 and CDR2 from the germline V gene are SEHNR and FQNEAQ (reference sequence). V was pared by 5 bases and J by 6 bases, with 6 bases of the junction left unmatched. The CDR3 spells CASSRGTGEHEKLFF. The CDR3 nucleotides read TGTGCCAGCAGCCGTGGGACAGGGGAACATGAAAAACTGTTTTTT.

This chain connects TRBV5-6 to TRBJ2-3, with 8 positions matching TRBD2. The trim removed 4 bases at V and 4 bases at J, leaving 8 bases unmatched. CDR1 and CDR2 (germline): SGHDT, YYEEEE. There are 15 residues in the CDR3. CDR3 loop: CASSELAEISDTQYF. As DNA, the CDR3 is TGTGCCAGCAGCGAACTAGCGGAGATCTCAGATACGCAGTATTTT.

This clone was seen only once. The chain employs TRBV4-1 and TRBJ2-3; the D gene is possibly TRBD2 (7 bases). Looked up from germline, CDR1 is MGHRA and CDR2 is YSYEKL. The CDR3 is 16 residues long. The V and J ends lost 6 bases and 4 bases respectively, with 20 bases between them. The CDR3 reads CASRLSGGPGADTQYF. The DNA of the CDR3 is TGCGCCAGCAGACTCTCCGGGGGGCCGGGAGCAGATACGCAGTATTTT.

The chain combines TRBV12-1 with TRBJ2-7; the table gives TRBD2 as D, unverified against the DNA. TRBV12-1 is termed a pseudogene. This CDR3 contains 16 residues. The CDR3 here is CASSFAAAGVNYEQYF. Here the CDR3 DNA reads TGTGCCAGCAGCTTTGCGGCCGCGGGGGTGAACTACGAGCAGTACTTC.

The rearrangement links TRBV5-1 to TRBJ2-1, with 9 bases matching TRBD2. With 2 bases clipped from V and 2 bases from J, the junction kept 2 bases outside the gene matches. The CDR3 spans 15 residues. Germline V gene data show CDR1 as SGHRS and CDR2 as YFSETQ. The DNA for the CDR3 is TGCGCCAGCAGCTTCTTAGCGGGGGCCTACAATGAGCAGTTCTTC. Translated: CASSFLAGAYNEQFF.

V is TRBV9 and J is TRBJ1-5, with TRBD1 matching over 7 bases. There are 16 residues in the CDR3. Germline V gene sequence: CDR1 SGDLS, CDR2 YYNGEE. The J segment lost 7 bases and the V segment lost 0 bases, leaving 10 bases of the junction unmatched. The CDR3 nucleotides are TGTGCCAGCAGCGTAGAGGCAGGGGGTTCGGGACAGCCCCAGCATTTT. Its translation is CASSVEAGGSGQPQHF.

V and J are TRBV2 and TRBJ2-3; 8 bases fit TRBD2. J gave up 4 bases and V 6 bases, and 15 bases lay outside the gene matches. This CDR3 is built from 17 residues. Germline V lookup: CDR1 SNHLY, CDR2 FYNNEI. The CDR3 loop is CASRGLGRTSIADTQYF. CDR3 bases: TGTGCCAGCAGGGGGCTGGGTAGGACTAGCATTGCAGATACGCAGTATTTT.

This chain connects TRBV10-2 to TRBJ2-7, with 10 bases lining up with TRBD1. Germline assignment: CDR1 WSHSY and CDR2 SAAADI. This CDR3 comprises 15 residues. The V segment lost 10 bases and the J segment 4 bases; nucleotides outside the gene matches: 13. In DNA form, the CDR3 reads TGCGCCACCAGGACTCGACAGGGGGCTTCTTACGAGCAGTACTTC. Translated, it gives CATRTRQGASYEQYF.

CDR3 nucleotide sequence: TGTGCCAGTAGTATAACAGGGAATATGTACGAGCAGTACTTC. This codes for CASSITGNMYEQYF. This sequence joins TRBV19 and TRBJ2-5; weak D call: TRBD1 (6 bases). The tail of the sequence fits TRBJ2-7 better, so the J call may be wrong. The CDR3 has 14 residues. CDR1 and CDR2 from the germline V gene are LNHDA and SQIVND (reference sequence).